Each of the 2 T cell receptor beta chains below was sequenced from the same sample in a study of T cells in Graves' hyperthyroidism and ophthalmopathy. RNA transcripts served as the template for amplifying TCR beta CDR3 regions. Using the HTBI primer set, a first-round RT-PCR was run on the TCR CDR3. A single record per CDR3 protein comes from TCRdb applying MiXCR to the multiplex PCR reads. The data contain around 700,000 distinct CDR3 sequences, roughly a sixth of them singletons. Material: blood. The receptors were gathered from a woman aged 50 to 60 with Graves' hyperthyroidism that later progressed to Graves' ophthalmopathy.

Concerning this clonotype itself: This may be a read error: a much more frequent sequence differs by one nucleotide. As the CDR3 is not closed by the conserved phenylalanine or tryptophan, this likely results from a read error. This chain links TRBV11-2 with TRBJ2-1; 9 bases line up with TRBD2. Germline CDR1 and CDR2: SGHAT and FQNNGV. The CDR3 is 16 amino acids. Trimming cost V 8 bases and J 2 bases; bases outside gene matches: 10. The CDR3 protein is CASVLGAGGTYNEQFS. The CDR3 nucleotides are TGTGCCAGCGTTCTAGGAGCGGGGGGTACCTACAATGAGCAGTTCTCC.

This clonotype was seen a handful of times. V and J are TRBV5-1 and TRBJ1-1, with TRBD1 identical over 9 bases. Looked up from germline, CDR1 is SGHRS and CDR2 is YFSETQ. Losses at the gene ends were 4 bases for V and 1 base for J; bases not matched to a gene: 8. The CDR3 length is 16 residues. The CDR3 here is CASSAARGQGNTEAFF. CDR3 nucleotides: TGCGCCAGCAGCGCTGCCCGGGGACAGGGGAACACTGAAGCTTTCTTT.